The 10 T cell receptor beta chains below all came from one sample that was sequenced in a study of graft-versus-host responses after intestinal transplantation. Method: immunoSEQ multiplex PCR; TCRdb's copy keeps in-frame clones and lacks some. In the table there are roughly 60,000 clones, around 90% of which are singletons. The input for sequencing was PBMCs, taken almost 120 days after intestinal transplantation. These receptors were taken from a human patient who received an intestinal transplant, so some T cells may come from the graft donor.

The chain recombines TRBV28 with TRBJ1-2, with a weak D call TRBD1 (5 bases). Looked up from germline, CDR1 is MDHEN and CDR2 is SYDVKM. CDR3 size: 12 residues. Between the trimmed V and J ends, which lost 2 bases and 6 bases, there was a span of 7 bases. CDR3 nucleotide sequence: TGTGCCAGCAGTTTAGGGGGTAATGGCTACACCTTC. Translating gives CASSLGGNGYTF.

This clone was seen once. V usage is TRBV6-6 and J usage is TRBJ1-1, with D uncertain. In germline, CDR1 is MNHNY, CDR2 SVGAGI (reference sequence). Trimming took off 2 bases at V and 4 bases at J, with 2 bases between the two ends. This CDR3 is built from 11 residues. For the CDR3, the DNA is TGTGCCAGCAGTTACGGCACTGAAGCTTTCTTT. Translated, it gives CASSYGTEAFF.

This sequence joins TRBV7-2 and TRBJ1-2; D possibly corresponds to TRBD1 (5 bases). This CDR3 comprises 14 residues. Trimming pared 1 base from V and 4 bases from J, leaving 10 bases between. Germline V CDR1 and CDR2: SGHTA, FQGNSA. CDR3 loop: CASSLVRGSYGYTF. CDR3 sequence (DNA): TGTGCCAGCAGCTTAGTTCGGGGGTCCTATGGCTACACCTTC.

This chain uses TRBV7-2 with TRBJ1-2, with no clear D. Germline CDR1 reads SGHTA; CDR2 reads FQGNSA. The CDR3 is 14 residues long. Trimming took 5 bases from V and 2 from J, leaving 12 bases between them. The CDR3 region is CASSHPTLNYGYTF. In nucleotides, the CDR3 is TGTGCCAGCAGCCACCCGACTCTCAACTATGGCTACACCTTC.

The rearrangement uses TRBV27 and TRBJ2-5; D gene ambiguous. The DNA end lines up better with TRBJ2-7; the J call may be wrong. Per the germline V gene, CDR1 is MNHEY and CDR2 is SMNVEV (reference sequence). This CDR3 contains 12 residues. CDR3: CASSFIDGEQYF. CDR3 bases: TGTGCCAGCAGTTTCATAGACGGCGAGCAGTACTTC.

The V gene is TRBV5-4, the J gene TRBJ1-3; D call uncertain. This CDR3 contains 14 residues. Germline assignment: CDR1 SGHNT and CDR2 YYREEE (reference sequence). V lost 0 bases and J 0 bases, leaving 4 bases between the germline ends. The CDR3 DNA sequence: TGTGCCAGCAGCTTGGGGGCCTCTGGAAACACCATATATTTT. Residues: CASSLGASGNTIYF.

This clone was counted between two and nine times. V usage is TRBV2 and J usage is TRBJ2-1, with no clear D. Deletions cut 8 bases from V and 9 bases from J, with 17 bases between. The CDR3 runs 13 residues. Germline V lookup: CDR1 SNHLY, CDR2 FYNNEI. The CDR3 is CASEPFRSGEQFF. The DNA for the CDR3 is TGTGCCAGCGAACCTTTTAGATCGGGTGAGCAGTTCTTC.

The chain couples TRBV5-1 to TRBJ1-4; D might be TRBD1 (5 bases). The CDR3 extends over 15 amino acids. The V gene's germline CDR1 is SGHRS and CDR2 YFSETQ. The V and J ends lost 0 bases and 7 bases respectively, with 13 bases between them. CDR3 coding DNA: TGCGCCAGCAGCTTGGATTTTGCGACAGTTGAAAAACTGTTTTTT. It translates to CASSLDFATVEKLFF.

The rearrangement links TRBV11-2 to TRBJ2-7, with D perhaps TRBD1 (5 bases). V dropped 5 bases and J dropped 3 bases, with 14 bases sitting between them. Germline loops: CDR1 SGHAT, CDR2 FQNNGV. The CDR3 runs to 14 residues. The CDR3 loop is CASSIQGTSYEQYF. In DNA form, the CDR3 reads TGTGCCAGCAGCATTCAGGGTACAAGCTACGAGCAGTACTTC.

This clone was picked up one time. This rearrangement joins TRBV19 to TRBJ2-7; D unclear. CDR1 is LNHDA, CDR2 SQIVND, per germline (reference sequence). There are 14 residues in the CDR3. V was clipped by 3 bases and J by 4 bases, with 13 bases between them. The CDR3 DNA reads as TGTGCCAGTAGTATGGCTTCTACGGATTACGAGCAGTACTTC. Protein product: CASSMASTDYEQYF.